These 6 T cell receptor beta chains originate from one sample sequenced in a study of blood T cell repertoires in COVID-19. The table came from immunoSEQ multiplex PCR; TCRdb's copy has only in-frame clones and leaves some out. This sample has fewer than 350,000 clones, with almost 90% found just once. The sequencing sample was made of PBMCs or T cells enriched from blood (not recorded which). All receptors come from a woman between 18 and 29 years old with acute COVID-19.

V and J are TRBV27 and TRBJ2-1; 8 bases are a match to TRBD2. The CDR3 is made up of 15 amino acids. Losses at the gene ends were 5 bases for V and 1 base for J; bases not matched to a gene: 4. Per the germline V gene, CDR1 is MNHEY and CDR2 is SMNVEV (reference sequence). For the CDR3, the DNA is TGTGCCAGCAGTCCAGCGGGAGCTTCCTACAATGAGCAGTTCTTC. As protein: CASSPAGASYNEQFF.

This rearrangement joins TRBV9 to TRBJ2-7, with a possible D match to TRBD2 (6 bases). The V and J ends lost 4 bases and 2 bases respectively, with 16 bases between them. Per the germline V gene, CDR1 is SGDLS and CDR2 is YYNGEE. The CDR3 sequence is 15 residues long. CDR3: CASSPSSGGAYEQYF. The CDR3 DNA is TGTGCCAGCAGCCCAAGTTCCGGGGGTGCCTACGAGCAGTACTTC.

The V call is TRBV29-1, the J call TRBJ2-1; D is unresolved. Trimming cost V 6 bases and J 6 bases, with 9 bases left between them. CDR1 SQVTM and CDR2 ANQGSEA come from the germline V gene. The CDR3 runs to 11 residues. The CDR3 DNA sequence: TGCAGCGTGCGGTTTGGCAATGAGCAGTTCTTC. This codes for CSVRFGNEQFF.

The V and J genes are TRBV6-1 and TRBJ2-1; 13 nucleotides line up with TRBD2. CDR3 length equals 16 residues. CDR1 is MNHNS, CDR2 SASEGT, per germline. The V segment lost 4 bases and the J segment 6 bases; nucleotides outside the gene matches: 6. This CDR3 reads CASSVLAGGPGNEQFF. CDR3 nucleotides: TGTGCCAGCAGTGTACTAGCGGGAGGGCCGGGCAATGAGCAGTTCTTC.

V gene TRBV5-1 combines with J gene TRBJ1-1; the D gene is possibly TRBD1 (6 bases). V shed 2 bases and J shed 0 bases, with 11 bases lying between them. This CDR3 contains 15 residues. CDR1 is SGHRS, CDR2 YFSETQ, per germline. CDR3 sequence reads: CASSLQQGMNTEAFF. Written as DNA, the CDR3 is TGCGCCAGCAGCTTACAACAGGGTATGAACACTGAAGCTTTCTTT.

The gene calls are TRBV5-4 and TRBJ2-1, with no clear D. V was cut by 0 bases and J by 8 bases, with 12 bases left in between. CDR3 length equals 14 residues. Per the germline V gene, CDR1 is SGHNT and CDR2 is YYREEE (reference sequence). The CDR3 sequence: CASSLGSAYDEQFF. CDR3 sequence (DNA): TGTGCCAGCAGCTTGGGGTCAGCGTACGATGAGCAGTTCTTC.